The 29 T cell receptor beta chains reported below all come from one sample, sequenced in a study of T cells in Graves' hyperthyroidism and ophthalmopathy. The TCR beta CDR3 regions underwent amplification using RNA transcripts as the source. TCR CDR3 underwent first-round RT-PCR with the HTBI primer set. TCRdb itself ran the multiplex PCR reads through MiXCR, one entry per CDR3 protein. The table records 600,000 to 900,000 distinct CDR3 sequences, about 15% of them present only once. The specimen was blood. The receptors derive from a young man with Graves' hyperthyroidism.

In its sample, this clonotype was seen many times. This chain joins TRBV27 and TRBJ2-3; 8 bases agree with TRBD2. Trimming cost V 0 bases and J 3 bases; bases outside gene matches: 5. Germline V CDR1 and CDR2: MNHEY, SMNVEV (reference sequence). The CDR3 loop spans 16 amino acids. The CDR3 here is CASSLSRRGGTDTQYF. The CDR3 coding sequence is TGTGCCAGCAGTTTATCGCGACGGGGGGGAACAGATACGCAGTATTTT.

This clonotype was recorded at least ten times. The chain combines TRBV27 with TRBJ1-2; 8 nucleotides agree with TRBD1. The ends lost 8 bases at V and 4 bases at J; junction bases unmatched: 9. Germline V gene data show CDR1 as MNHEY and CDR2 as SMNVEV (reference sequence). The CDR3 is made up of 14 amino acids. The CDR3, as DNA: TGTGCCAGCGGTATTGGACAGGGCGTCTATGGCTACACCTTC. This sequence encodes CASGIGQGVYGYTF.

This clonotype came up a few times. In DNA form, the CDR3 reads TGTGCCAGCAGTGGGGACACAAGCAATCAGCCCCAGCATTTT. Its protein product is CASSGDTSNQPQHF. The rearrangement joins TRBV2 to TRBJ1-5; a possible D gene is TRBD1 (6 bases). This CDR3 region has 14 residues. V lost 4 bases, J lost 1 base, and 8 bases lay in between. Germline CDR1 is SNHLY and CDR2 is FYNNEI. Using reference TRBV2 and TRBJ1-5 for the parts outside the CDR3, the full variable domain is EPEVTQTPSHQVTQMGQEVILRCVPISNHLYFYWYRQILGQKVEFLVSFYNNEISEKSEIFDDQFSVERPDGSNFTLKIRSTKLEDSAMYFCASSGDTSNQPQHFGDGTRLSIL.

This clonotype was observed many times. The CDR3: CSVEEVYGYTF. CDR3 coding DNA: TGCAGCGTTGAAGAAGTCTATGGCTACACCTTC. V and J are TRBV29-1 and TRBJ1-2; D is undetermined. Germline-derived CDR1 and CDR2 are SQVTM and ANQGSEA. Trimming pared 0 bases from V and 4 bases from J, leaving 3 bases between. There are 11 residues in the CDR3.

Comment on this clonotype: This may be a read error: a much more frequent sequence differs by one nucleotide. The J gene is TRBJ1-4, the V gene TRBV11-1, with no clear D. CDR1 and CDR2 (germline): SGHAT, FQDESV (reference sequence). The CDR3 sequence is 15 residues long. CDR3 region: CASSRGRLNNEELFF. The CDR3, as DNA: TGTGCCAGCAGCCGCGGACGGTTGAATAATGAAGAACTGTTTTTT.

This clonotype has a count of ten or more. The gene calls are TRBV12-3 or TRBV12-4 and TRBJ2-2; TRBD1 agrees at 7 bases. J gave up 6 bases and V 0 bases, and 4 bases lay outside the gene matches. There are 15 residues in the CDR3. CDR3 DNA: TGTGCCAGCAGTTTAGCTCGACAGGGTTCCGGGGAGCTGTTTTTT. Its translation: CASSLARQGSGELFF.

This clonotype came up many times. V and J are TRBV15 and TRBJ2-7, with a tentative D call TRBD1 (7 bases). The CDR3 has 15 residues. Germline loops: CDR1 LNHNV, CDR2 YYDKDF (reference sequence). Trimming shortened V by 3 bases and J by 1 base, and 13 bases separated the two germline ends. The CDR3 protein is CATSREGQWSYEQYF. As DNA, the CDR3 is TGTGCCACCAGCAGGGAGGGACAGTGGTCCTACGAGCAGTACTTC.

This clonotype was found a few times. This chain's CDR3 is CASSRRDDQPQHF. In DNA form, the CDR3 reads TGCGCCAGCAGCCGCCGGGACGATCAGCCCCAGCATTTT. This chain links TRBV4-1 with TRBJ1-5, with D maybe TRBD1 (5 bases). The CDR3 runs to 13 residues. V lost 4 bases to trimming and J lost 5 bases, with 9 bases between them. CDR1 MGHRA and CDR2 YSYEKL come from the germline V gene.

The J gene is TRBJ2-1, the V gene TRBV19; a weak D match, TRBD1 (7 bases). Trimming took 1 base from V and 7 from J, leaving 38 bases between them. The CDR3 has 23 residues. Germline CDR1 reads LNHDA; CDR2 reads SQIVND (reference sequence). DNA for the CDR3: TGTGCCAGTAGTATAGGGGGTGGGGGGCTTGGGGGAGAGAGATCCTTACAGGGGAATGAGCAGTTCTTC. This translates into CASSIGGGGLGGERSLQGNEQFF.

This clonotype has ten or more counts. The DNA of the CDR3 is TGTGCCAGCAGTATAACCGGGACAGGATACTACGAGCAGTACTTC. Its translation: CASSITGTGYYEQYF. V gene TRBV28 combines with J gene TRBJ2-7, with 8 bases matching TRBD1. Trimming cost V 5 bases and J 3 bases; bases outside gene matches: 9. Germline V CDR1 and CDR2: MDHEN, SYDVKM. The CDR3 runs to 15 residues.

The V call is TRBV3-1, the J call TRBJ1-5; D is undetermined. V gave up 6 bases and J gave up 5 bases, with 17 bases separating them. CDR1 LGHDT and CDR2 YNNKEL come from the germline V gene (reference sequence). This CDR3 has 15 residues. CDR3 amino acids: CASRPFFGNDQPQHF. The CDR3 nucleotides are TGTGCCAGCAGACCCTTTTTTGGGAACGATCAGCCCCAGCATTTT.

This chain joins TRBV18 and TRBJ1-6, with TRBD1 as a possible D gene (5 bases). Trimming cost V 2 bases and J 12 bases, with 8 bases left between them. The germline V gene encodes CDR1 KGHSH and CDR2 LQKENI. This CDR3 has 12 residues. CDR3: CASSPSGEPLHF. The DNA of the CDR3 is TGTGCCAGCTCACCATCGGGGGAACCCCTCCACTTT.

As regards this clonotype: A much bigger clone sits one base away, suggesting this may be a read error. The chain links TRBV7-3 to TRBJ2-1; the match to TRBD2 covers 7 bases. The CDR3 is 16 amino acids. Germline CDR1 reads SGHTA; CDR2 reads FQGTGA. CDR3 sequence reads: CASSLTAGKSYDEQFF. The CDR3 DNA sequence: TGTGCCAGCAGCTTAACAGCGGGAAAATCCTACGATGAGCAGTTCTTC.

This clonotype has ten or more counts. The DNA of the CDR3 is TGTGCCAGCAGCCCCCAGACCACAGATACGCAGTATTTT. Translation gives CASSPQTTDTQYF. The chain recombines TRBV7-9 with TRBJ2-3; D unresolved. There are 13 residues in the CDR3. Trimming stripped 5 bases from V and 2 bases from J, with 8 bases between. Germline CDR1 and CDR2: SEHNR and FQNEAQ (reference sequence).

A note on this clonotype: It may be a read error: a sequence one base away is much more abundant. This chain joins TRBV20-1 and TRBJ2-3; D may be TRBD2 (6 bases). The CDR3 length is 15 residues. From germline, CDR1 is DFQATT and CDR2 SNEGSKA (reference sequence). CDR3 region: CSAPRDGSGTGTQYF. The CDR3 nucleotides are TGCAGTGCTCCCCGCGATGGTAGCGGCACAGGTACGCAGTATTTT.

This clonotype showed up many times. This chain joins TRBV28 and TRBJ1-1; no clear D gene. There are 14 residues in the CDR3. V was pared by 1 base and J by 7 bases, with 13 bases between. Germline V CDR1 and CDR2: MDHEN, SYDVKM. CDR3 in amino acids: CASSLLGFLSEAFF. The CDR3 DNA is TGTGCCAGCAGTTTATTGGGGTTTCTTAGTGAAGCTTTCTTT.

The DNA for the CDR3 is TGCGCCAGCAGCGCGGGGGACGCTGAAGCTTTCTTT. Translation gives CASSAGDAEAFF. The V and J genes are TRBV4-1 and TRBJ1-1; tentatively, D is TRBD1 (5 bases). The CDR3 has 12 amino acids. Germline V gene data show CDR1 as MGHRA and CDR2 as YSYEKL. V was cut by 5 bases and J by 6 bases, with 10 bases left in between.

The V and J genes are TRBV12-3 or TRBV12-4 and TRBJ1-2; D is undetermined. Trimming pared 8 bases from V and 0 bases from J, leaving 10 bases between. This CDR3 has 13 residues. The DNA of the CDR3 is TGTGCCAGCGGCTCGATGGCTAACTATGGCTACACCTTC. This codes for CASGSMANYGYTF.

The rearrangement uses TRBV11-3 and TRBJ2-2; D is unresolved. The CDR3 consists of 14 residues. Germline lookup yields CDR1 SGHNT and CDR2 YENEEA. V lost 7 bases to trimming and J lost 7 bases, with 16 bases between them. The DNA for the CDR3 is TGTGCCAGCACCTCATTCGATCCCAACGGGGAGCTGTTTTTT. This sequence encodes CASTSFDPNGELFF.

In this sample, this clonotype turned up many times. The chain is built from TRBV2 and TRBJ2-3; D tentatively fits TRBD1 or TRBD2 (5 bases each). CDR3 length: 14 amino acids. V was shortened by 8 bases and J by 6 bases, with 18 bases between the two germline ends. CDR1 and CDR2 (germline): SNHLY, FYNNEI. Here the CDR3 reads CASPGTGGMDTQYF. In nucleotides, the CDR3 is TGTGCCAGCCCCGGGACGGGTGGTATGGATACGCAGTATTTT. The complete variable domain, with remaining parts taken from reference TRBV2 and TRBJ2-3, reads EPEVTQTPSHQVTQMGQEVILRCVPISNHLYFYWYRQILGQKVEFLVSFYNNEISEKSEIFDDQFSVERPDGSNFTLKIRSTKLEDSAMYFCASPGTGGMDTQYFGPGTRLTVL.

The rearrangement links TRBV5-1 to TRBJ2-3; 9 positions agree with TRBD2. CDR3 length equals 16 residues. V lost 5 bases, J lost 2 bases, and 9 bases stayed unmatched. The germline gives CDR1 SGHRS, CDR2 YFSETQ. Written as DNA, the CDR3 is TGCGCCAGCAGTAGGTCTAGCGGGACCTACACAGATACGCAGTATTTT. It encodes CASSRSSGTYTDTQYF.

This clonotype was seen ten or more times. The chain links TRBV18 to TRBJ2-5; 7 nucleotides line up with TRBD2. With V trimmed by 2 bases and J by 2 bases, 5 bases remained unmatched. The CDR3 extends over 15 amino acids. In germline, CDR1 is KGHSH, CDR2 LQKENI. For the CDR3, the DNA is TGTGCCAGCTCACCAATCGGGGGAGGGCAAGAGACCCAGTACTTC. Residues: CASSPIGGGQETQYF. The variable domain in full, with the rest retrieved from reference TRBV18 and TRBJ2-5, is NAGVMQNPRHLVRRRGQEARLRCSPMKGHSHVYWYRQLPEEGLKFMVYLQKENIIDESGMPKERFSAEFPKEGPSILRIQQVVRGDSAAYFCASSPIGGGQETQYFGPGTRLLVL.

The sample holds a few counts of this clonotype. V and J are TRBV7-9 and TRBJ2-5; TRBD1 agrees at 10 bases. The CDR3 spans 16 residues. Trimming took 5 bases from V and 2 from J; bases not matched to a gene: 8. Germline V CDR1 and CDR2: SEHNR, FQNEAQ (reference sequence). Here the CDR3 DNA reads TGTGCCAGCAGCAGAGGGGACAGGGGAACTCAAGAGACCCAGTACTTC. Translated, it gives CASSRGDRGTQETQYF.

This clonotype was found a few times. This rearrangement joins TRBV7-2 to TRBJ2-1; 9 bases are shared with TRBD2. V shed 3 bases, J shed 9 bases, and the junction held 9 bases outside the gene matches. Germline CDR1 SGHTA, CDR2 FQGNSA. The CDR3 has 15 amino acids. DNA of the CDR3: TGTGCCAGCAGCTTCACTAGCGGGCTGTGGGGTGAGCAGTTCTTC. As protein: CASSFTSGLWGEQFF.

The sample holds many counts of this clonotype. V and J are TRBV28 and TRBJ2-7; 13 nucleotides line up with TRBD2. The germline gives CDR1 MDHEN, CDR2 SYDVKM. This CDR3 is 17 amino acids long. Losses at the gene ends were 5 bases for V and 0 bases for J; bases not matched to a gene: 7. CDR3 DNA: TGTGCCAGCAGTCCCTGGACTAGCGGGAGAGGCTCCTACGAGCAGTACTTC. As protein: CASSPWTSGRGSYEQYF.

This clonotype was observed at least ten times. This chain uses TRBV28 with TRBJ2-7; D unresolved. This CDR3 region has 16 residues. Trimming removed 3 bases from V and 0 bases from J, with 15 bases in between. The germline V gene has CDR1 MDHEN and CDR2 SYDVKM. DNA of the CDR3: TGTGCCAGCAGTTTGGATTTTGACAAAACCTCCTACGAGCAGTACTTC. Protein: CASSLDFDKTSYEQYF.

CDR3 residues: CASSGGQADQPQHF. CDR3 sequence (DNA): TGTGCCAGCAGCGGTGGACAGGCCGATCAGCCCCAGCATTTT. The V and J genes are TRBV5-6 and TRBJ1-5, with TRBD1 matching over 7 bases. Per the germline V gene, CDR1 is SGHDT and CDR2 is YYEEEE. This CDR3 contains 14 residues. J was trimmed by 5 bases and V by 4 bases; bases with no gene match: 6.

The rearrangement links TRBV9 to TRBJ1-4; D gene uncertain. The germline V and J ends were trimmed by 4 bases and 5 bases, with 9 bases remaining between them. Per germline, CDR1 SGDLS and CDR2 YYNGEE. CDR3 size: 13 residues. The DNA for the CDR3 is TGTGCCAGCAGCATGAGCCCAAATGAAAAACTGTTTTTT. This codes for CASSMSPNEKLFF.

This clonotype was picked up many times. This rearrangement joins TRBV7-3 to TRBJ2-3; a possible D gene is TRBD1 (6 bases). CDR3 length equals 16 residues. Trimming removed 5 bases at V and 0 bases at J, with 15 bases between. Germline V gene sequence: CDR1 SGHTA, CDR2 FQGTGA. The CDR3 is CASSPWTVISTDTQYF. CDR3 coding DNA: TGTGCCAGCAGCCCTTGGACAGTAATTAGCACAGATACGCAGTATTTT.